What follows are 11 T cell receptor beta chains derived from one specimen sequenced in a study of cytomegalovirus exposure and HLA in healthy donors. The PCR had 60 Vbeta and 13 Jbeta primers. TCRdb's table, derived via immunoSEQ multiplex PCR, lists solely in-frame clones and lacks some. The table includes tens of thousands of clones, around 80% detected once. Material for sequencing was PBMCs. These TCRs come from a man younger than 40 in good health and CMV-seronegative.

V and J are TRBV28 and TRBJ2-3; 8 nucleotides line up with TRBD1. This CDR3 comprises 19 residues. The junction had 18 bases not matched to a gene; V was cut back by 6 bases and J by 1 base. Germline lookup yields CDR1 MDHEN and CDR2 SYDVKM. CDR3 region: CASRKSPGTGLLRTDTQYF. The CDR3, as DNA: TGTGCCAGCAGAAAGAGCCCCGGGACAGGCTTACTTCGCACAGATACGCAGTATTTT. Together with reference TRBV28 and TRBJ2-3, the CDR3 gives the full variable domain: DVKVTQSSRYLVKRTGEKVFLECVQDMDHENMFWYRQDPGLGLRLIYFSYDVKMKEKGDIPEGYSVSREKKERFSLILESASTNQTSMYLCASRKSPGTGLLRTDTQYFGPGTRLTVL.

V is TRBV5-4 and J is TRBJ2-5; D possibly corresponds to TRBD2 (5 bases). The CDR3 length is 12 residues. Trimming removed 4 bases from V and 4 bases from J, with 8 bases in between. Germline CDR1 is SGHNT and CDR2 is YYREEE (reference sequence). CDR3 sequence (DNA): TGTGCCAGCAGCAGGGAGCGAGAGACCCAGTACTTC. Translation gives CASSRERETQYF.

The V and J genes are TRBV12-5 and TRBJ1-1; D is uncertain. The CDR3 length is 12 residues. The germline V and J ends were trimmed by 5 bases and 3 bases, with 7 bases remaining between them. Looked up from germline, CDR1 is LGHNT and CDR2 is FRNRAP. CDR3 residues: CASGVRDTEAFF. In DNA form, the CDR3 reads TGTGCTAGTGGTGTCCGGGACACTGAAGCTTTCTTT.

This sequence joins TRBV10-3 and TRBJ1-6; a weak D match, TRBD1 (6 bases). The germline V gene encodes CDR1 ENHRY and CDR2 SYGVKD. V lost 6 bases and J lost 7, with 13 bases in between. The CDR3 is 14 residues long. The CDR3 here is CAISALTGNSPLHF. The CDR3 DNA is TGTGCCATCAGCGCTCTGACAGGAAATTCACCCCTCCACTTT.

The chain joins TRBV5-1 to TRBJ2-1, with 13 bases that match TRBD2. Looked up from germline, CDR1 is SGHRS and CDR2 is YFSETQ. V lost 2 bases and J lost 7; bases outside the gene matches: 6. This CDR3 is 16 amino acids long. CDR3 protein: CASSLGWTSGSNEQFF. For the CDR3, the DNA is TGCGCCAGCAGCTTAGGATGGACTAGCGGGAGTAATGAGCAGTTCTTC. The full variable domain, completed using reference TRBV5-1 and TRBJ2-1, is KAGVTQTPRYLIKTRGQQVTLSCSPISGHRSVSWYQQTPGQGLQFLFEYFSETQRNKGNFPGRFSGRQFSNSRSEMNVSTLELGDSALYLCASSLGWTSGSNEQFFGPGTRLTVL.

This chain links TRBV25-1 with TRBJ2-5; no definite D call. CDR1 and CDR2 from the germline V gene are MGHDK and SYGVNS. The ends were cut back, 6 bases at V and 2 bases at J, with 7 bases in the middle. The CDR3 is made up of 12 amino acids. CDR3 nucleotides: TGTGCCAGCAGCCCCGGGCAAGAGACCCAGTACTTC. It encodes CASSPGQETQYF.

The rearrangement joins TRBV4-3 to TRBJ1-5, with D perhaps TRBD1 (5 bases). The CDR3 covers 16 residues. Germline CDR1 is LGHNA and CDR2 is YSLEER. Trimming took off 0 bases at V and 4 bases at J, with 13 bases between the two ends. The CDR3 protein is CASSQDGGAPNQPQHF. In nucleotides, the CDR3 is TGCGCCAGCAGCCAAGATGGCGGGGCCCCGAATCAGCCCCAGCATTTT.

The chain employs TRBV9 and TRBJ1-2, with TRBD1 matching 9 bases. CDR3 length equals 17 residues. From germline, CDR1 is SGDLS and CDR2 YYNGEE. V gave up 3 bases and J gave up 8 bases; unmatched junction bases: 17. The chain's CDR3 is CASSAFFPGQGFSGYTF. CDR3 nucleotide sequence: TGTGCCAGCAGCGCTTTTTTTCCGGGACAGGGCTTTTCAGGCTACACCTTC.

The chain couples TRBV19 to TRBJ1-1; 10 bases match TRBD1. With V trimmed by 3 bases and J by 4 bases, 5 bases remained unmatched. This CDR3 has 15 amino acids. Germline V CDR1 and CDR2: LNHDA, SQIVND (reference sequence). CDR3 DNA sequence: TGTGCCAGTAGTATGGACAGGGGGTGGGGCACTGAAGCTTTCTTT. Its translation is CASSMDRGWGTEAFF.

The chain employs TRBV5-1 and TRBJ1-1, with D hard to call. Germline V gene data show CDR1 as SGHRS and CDR2 as YFSETQ. The CDR3 loop spans 15 amino acids. The germline V and J ends were trimmed by 4 bases and 4 bases, with 17 bases remaining between them. CDR3 bases: TGCGCCAGCAGCGAGACACCCAAAGCAGGCACTGAAGCTTTCTTT. Translated: CASSETPKAGTEAFF.

The rearrangement links TRBV7-9 to TRBJ1-1; 9 nucleotides line up with TRBD1. V lost 5 bases to trimming and J lost 2 bases; unmatched junction nucleotides: 6. Germline CDR1 is SEHNR and CDR2 is FQNEAQ (reference sequence). The CDR3 is 15 residues long. The CDR3 sequence is CASSPAQGANTEAFF. CDR3 coding DNA: TGTGCCAGCAGCCCTGCACAGGGGGCTAACACTGAAGCTTTCTTT.